These T cell receptor beta chains were read from a single sample in a study of blood T cell repertoires in COVID-19. Data came from immunoSEQ multiplex PCR; TCRdb stores just in-frame clones and leaves some out. The sample has under 150,000 clones, 88% seen once. The sequencing input was peripheral blood. The receptors derive from a human donor in a cohort sampled during active COVID-19. The CDR3 runs from the conserved cysteine through the conserved F or W. Each record gives: D gene, J gene, V gene, clone size, CDR3 protein, CDR3 DNA. The D gene is left open where the match is weak. A clone size is listed for some rows: how often the clone was seen (once, few, many), or a class if it is expanded.

-	TRBJ2-7	TRBV21-1	few	CASSCRQGTSYEQYF	TGTGCCAGCAGCTGCCGGCAGGGTACATCCTACGAGCAGTACTTC
-	TRBJ1-1	TRBV18	-	CASSPQGGDNTEAFF	TGTGCCAGCTCACCACAGGGAGGGGATAACACTGAAGCTTTCTTT
TRBD1	TRBJ1-6	TRBV15	-	CATSRPRTGEISPLHF	TGTGCCACCAGCAGACCGAGGACAGGGGAGATTTCACCCCTCCACTTT
-	TRBJ2-7	TRBV7-9	few	CASSLARGEQYF	TGTGCCAGCAGCTTAGCTCGCGGAGAGCAGTACTTC
-	TRBJ2-7	TRBV6-5	-	CAAGRGAEGIYEQYF	TGTGCCGCTGGGAGAGGGGCGGAGGGGATCTACGAGCAGTACTTC
-	TRBJ1-2	TRBV30	-	CAWETDRYGYTF	TGTGCCTGGGAGACAGACCGCTATGGCTACACCTTC
TRBD1	TRBJ2-2	TRBV13	-	CASSLGGTAKELFF	TGTGCCAGCAGCTTAGGAGGGACAGCCAAGGAGCTGTTTTTT
TRBD1	TRBJ2-7	TRBV28	-	CASPPRVGQGIHEQYF	TGTGCCAGCCCCCCCCGGGTTGGACAGGGGATCCACGAGCAGTACTTC
-	TRBJ1-2	TRBV7-9	-	CASSSRQVANYGYTF	TGTGCCAGCAGCTCCCGACAGGTCGCTAACTATGGCTACACCTTC
-	TRBJ2-5	TRBV3-1/TRBV3-2	-	CASSLSGTPETQYF	TGTGCCAGCAGCCTCTCCGGGACTCCGGAGACCCAGTACTTC
-	TRBJ2-1	TRBV19	-	CASSLGGRNDEQFF	TGTGCCAGCTCATTAGGTGGGCGTAACGATGAGCAGTTCTTC
TRBD2	TRBJ2-1	TRBV6-4	-	CASSDSGNPEREGYNEQFF	TGTGCCAGCAGTGACTCGGGGAATCCCGAACGGGAGGGTTACAATGAGCAGTTCTTC
TRBD2	TRBJ2-3	TRBV27	once	CASGLAGVAGDTQYF	TGTGCCAGCGGACTAGCGGGGGTTGCTGGAGATACGCAGTATTTT
TRBD1	TRBJ2-2	TRBV3-1/TRBV3-2	-	CASNVRTGGTGELFF	TGTGCCAGCAACGTCCGGACAGGAGGCACCGGGGAGCTGTTTTTT
TRBD1	TRBJ2-3	TRBV11-3	-	CASSQLGTGADTQYF	TGTGCCAGCAGCCAGCTCGGGACAGGGGCAGATACGCAGTATTTT
TRBD1	TRBJ2-3	TRBV12-3/TRBV12-4	-	CASSKKVQGARYF	TGTGCCAGCAGTAAAAAGGTTCAGGGGGCTCGGTATTTT
TRBD1	TRBJ1-6	TRBV6-1	-	CASSEAGTGRTPLHF	TGTGCCAGCAGTGAAGCCGGGACAGGGAGGACACCCCTCCACTTT
-	TRBJ2-6	TRBV2	-	CASTILGANVLTF	TGTGCCAGCACTATACTAGGGGCCAACGTCCTGACTTTC
TRBD1	TRBJ2-5	TRBV2	-	CASRGQGPSGTQYF	TGTGCCAGCAGGGGACAGGGACCAAGTGGGACCCAGTACTTC
TRBD2	TRBJ2-5	TRBV5-1	few	CASSLRASGISQETQYF	TGCGCCAGCAGCTTGCGGGCTAGCGGGATCTCCCAAGAGACCCAGTACTTC
TRBD1	TRBJ1-6	TRBV4-1	few	CASSHGTGESLRGSPLHF	TGCGCCAGCAGCCACGGGACAGGGGAAAGTCTTAGGGGTTCACCCCTCCACTTT
-	TRBJ2-5	TRBV5-1	-	CASSSTGYQETQYF	TGCGCCAGCAGCTCTACAGGGTATCAAGAGACCCAGTACTTC
TRBD2	TRBJ2-3	TRBV4-1	-	CASSQPGEGRDPDTQYF	TGCGCCAGCAGCCAACCCGGGGAGGGAAGGGACCCAGATACGCAGTATTTT
TRBD1	TRBJ1-1	TRBV3-1/TRBV3-2	-	CASSISGGRTEAFF	TGTGCCAGCAGCATATCAGGGGGCCGCACTGAAGCTTTCTTT
TRBD2	TRBJ2-1	TRBV19	few	CASSNRLARGNNEQFF	TGTGCCAGTAGTAACCGACTAGCCCGTGGAAACAATGAGCAGTTCTTC